Presented here are 6 T cell receptor beta chains from one specimen sequenced in a study of yellow fever vaccine responses in identical twins. TCRdb recomputed calls from the RT-PCR reads with MiXCR, one row per CDR3 protein. The sample contains approximately 10,000 distinct CDR3 sequences, roughly 83% of which appear only once. The input for sequencing was T cells from blood (PBMCs), unsorted or a sorted subset (not recorded which), taken before or after yellow fever vaccination (not recorded which). The receptors here all came from a woman under 30 who received the yellow fever vaccine.

The chain has TRBV5-4 and TRBJ2-1, with 11 bases fitting TRBD2. V was pared by 0 bases and J by 4 bases, with 0 bases of the junction left unmatched. Germline CDR1 SGHNT, CDR2 YYREEE (reference sequence). This CDR3 region has 15 residues. CDR3 amino acids: CASSLVAGGYNEQFF. CDR3 coding DNA: TGTGCCAGCAGCTTGGTAGCGGGAGGGTACAATGAGCAGTTCTTC.

This chain connects TRBV2 to TRBJ1-1; no clear D. The CDR3 is made up of 15 amino acids. Germline V lookup: CDR1 SNHLY, CDR2 FYNNEI. V lost 2 bases to trimming and J lost 0 bases, with 10 bases between them. CDR3 nucleotides: TGTGCCAGCAGTGAAAGGCCTATGCTGAACACTGAAGCTTTCTTT. This codes for CASSERPMLNTEAFF.

The chain uses TRBV19 and TRBJ2-7; D perhaps matches TRBD2 (5 bases). With 5 bases removed from V and 4 bases from J, the gap between germline ends came to 9 bases. The CDR3 runs to 12 residues. CDR1 and CDR2 (germline): LNHDA, SQIVND (reference sequence). The CDR3 DNA reads as TGTGCCAGTAGTCCGAGGGCGTACGAGCAGTACTTC. Residues: CASSPRAYEQYF.

V is TRBV15 and J is TRBJ2-7, with 8 nucleotides matching TRBD1. CDR1 LNHNV and CDR2 YYDKDF come from the germline V gene (reference sequence). V gave up 0 bases and J gave up 2 bases; unmatched junction bases: 0. This CDR3 is built from 14 residues. CDR3: CATSREDRAYEQYF. The CDR3 bases are TGTGCCACCAGCAGAGAGGACAGGGCCTACGAGCAGTACTTC.

This clonotype appeared once. The V and J genes are TRBV12-3 or TRBV12-4 and TRBJ2-7, with a weak D call TRBD1 (6 bases). CDR3 length equals 14 residues. V shed 6 bases and J shed 2 bases, with 14 bases lying between them. The CDR3 region has the DNA TGTGCCAGCAGGTTACAGGGCCCGACCTACGAGCAGTACTTC. Protein product: CASRLQGPTYEQYF.

The rearrangement uses TRBV7-6 and TRBJ2-1; D remains unclear. The V gene lost 1 base and the J gene lost 9 bases, with 10 bases spanning the gap. CDR3 length equals 13 residues. In germline, CDR1 is SGHVS, CDR2 FNYEAQ. This CDR3 is CASSLGLVSEQFF. CDR3 sequence (DNA): TGTGCCAGCAGCTTAGGTCTTGTTAGTGAGCAGTTCTTC.